This is a list of T cell receptor beta chains from one sample in a study of blood T cells in healthy people across ages. TCRdb independently ran MiXCR on the 5' RACE reads; one entry per CDR3 protein. Among 1.5 million to 2 million distinct CDR3 sequences, around 48% were seen once, and the ten largest hold less than 2.5%. Specimen: blood. These receptors were collected from a woman in her forties in good health. CDR3s include the opening cysteine and the closing phenylalanine or tryptophan. A D gene is named only where the DNA matches it firmly. Some rows mark clone size as missing; the rest say once, few, many or name a class of expanded clone.

CDR3 protein	CDR3 DNA	clone size	D gene	V gene	J gene
CASSSGLAGVINEQFF	TGCGCCAGCAGCTCAGGACTAGCGGGGGTTATAAATGAGCAGTTCTTC	few	TRBD2	TRBV5-1	TRBJ2-1
CASSPMWGSQETQYF	TGTGCCAGCAGTCCGATGTGGGGAAGTCAAGAGACCCAGTACTTC	NA	NA	TRBV28	TRBJ2-5
CASSYSITGVFYGYTF	TGTGCCAGCAGTTACTCGATAACAGGGGTGTTCTATGGCTACACCTTC	few	TRBD1	TRBV6-5	TRBJ1-2
CASSQDLGRANYGYTF	TGTGCCAGCAGCCAAGATTTGGGAAGAGCTAACTATGGCTACACCTTC	NA	NA	TRBV4-2	TRBJ1-2
CASWDGRSQPQHF	TGTGCCAGCTGGGACGGACGGTCTCAGCCCCAGCATTTT	NA	NA	TRBV6-6	TRBJ1-5
CASSVGASGHNEQFF	TGTGCCAGCAGCGTAGGGGCTAGCGGTCACAATGAGCAGTTCTTC	NA	TRBD2	TRBV9	TRBJ2-1
CASTNDWTGGKYF	TGTGCCAGCACCAACGATTGGACGGGCGGAAAGTACTTC	NA	NA	TRBV27	TRBJ2-5
CASNWGGAGANVLTF	TGCGCCAGCAATTGGGGCGGGGCTGGGGCCAACGTCCTGACTTTC	NA	NA	TRBV5-1	TRBJ2-6
CASSLDPRGPQETQYF	TGTGCCAGCAGCTTAGATCCGCGGGGACCCCAAGAGACCCAGTACTTC	few	NA	TRBV7-2	TRBJ2-5
CSEAPGQASYNEQFF	TGCAGTGAAGCCCCGGGACAGGCCTCCTACAATGAGCAGTTCTTC	NA	TRBD1	TRBV20-1	TRBJ2-1
CASWAGDSGANVLTF	TGTGCCAGCTGGGCAGGCGACTCTGGGGCCAACGTCCTGACTTTC	NA	NA	TRBV6-5	TRBJ2-6
CASSSPGIGVWHEQFF	TGTGCCAGCAGCTCCCCCGGTATTGGAGTGTGGCATGAGCAGTTCTTC	few	NA	TRBV5-6	TRBJ2-1
CASSPRAGKQFF	TGTGCCAGCAGCCCCCGAGCGGGGAAGCAGTTCTTC	NA	TRBD2	TRBV27	TRBJ2-1
CASSRFGVDQETQYF	TGTGCTAGCAGCCGCTTCGGGGTGGACCAAGAGACCCAGTACTTC	NA	NA	TRBV7-7	TRBJ2-5
CASSLRRGPQETQYF	TGTGCCAGCAGCTTGAGGAGGGGGCCTCAAGAGACCCAGTACTTC	NA	NA	TRBV7-2	TRBJ2-5
CASTNGTDPLYTDTQYF	TGTGCCAGCACCAACGGAACGGATCCCCTTTACACAGATACGCAGTATTTT	NA	NA	TRBV6-2/TRBV6-3	TRBJ2-3
CASSLATGLDGYTF	TGCGCCAGCAGCTTGGCGACAGGGTTAGATGGCTACACCTTC	NA	TRBD1	TRBV5-1	TRBJ1-2
CASSYGWEPGYTF	TGTGCCAGCAGTTACGGCTGGGAGCCTGGCTACACCTTC	NA	NA	TRBV6-2/TRBV6-3	TRBJ1-2
CASTPQGGREGGYTF	TGTGCCAGCACCCCTCAAGGGGGAAGAGAGGGTGGCTACACCTTC	NA	NA	TRBV27	TRBJ1-2
CASRRTGYTEAFF	TGTGCCAGCAGACGGACAGGTTACACTGAAGCTTTCTTT	NA	TRBD1	TRBV6-1	TRBJ1-1
CASSFNVHGTGIQETQYF	TGTGCCAGCAGCTTTAACGTACACGGGACAGGGATTCAAGAGACCCAGTACTTC	NA	TRBD1	TRBV7-8	TRBJ2-5
CASSLGGRVPPYGYTF	TGTGCCAGCAGTTTAGGGGGTAGGGTCCCCCCCTATGGCTACACCTTC	NA	NA	TRBV28	TRBJ1-2
CASSPSSRGTGYTF	TGTGCCAGCAGCCCAAGTTCTAGGGGGACCGGCTACACCTTC	NA	NA	TRBV6-5	TRBJ1-2
CSARTPRGVGETQYF	TGCAGTGCTAGGACCCCGCGAGGGGTGGGGGAGACCCAGTACTTC	few	NA	TRBV20-1	TRBJ2-5
CSASHTGSEKLFF	TGCAGTGCTAGTCATACAGGGAGTGAAAAACTGTTTTTT	NA	NA	TRBV20-1	TRBJ1-4
CASSQDGTWQTYGYTF	TGTGCCAGCAGCCAAGATGGCACGTGGCAAACCTATGGCTACACCTTC	NA	NA	TRBV3-1	TRBJ1-2
CASSLRGIAEAFF	TGTGCCAGCAGCTTGCGGGGTATCGCTGAAGCTTTCTTT	NA	NA	TRBV5-5	TRBJ1-1
CASSRDGEAREQYF	TGCGCCAGCAGCCGCGATGGGGAGGCTAGGGAGCAGTACTTC	NA	NA	TRBV5-1	TRBJ2-5
CASSSGTRRLDTQYF	TGTGCCAGCAGCTCGGGGACTAGACGCCTGGATACGCAGTATTTT	NA	TRBD2	TRBV5-5	TRBJ2-3
CASSLVAAIRSTDTQYF	TGTGCCAGCAGCTTAGTGGCAGCGATTAGGTCCACAGATACGCAGTATTTT	few	NA	TRBV7-2	TRBJ2-3
CATTDVGNEQFF	TGTGCCACCACCGACGTGGGCAATGAGCAGTTCTTC	few	NA	TRBV24-1	TRBJ2-1
CAGSLGARVAYNEQFF	TGTGCCGGCAGCTTGGGAGCCAGGGTGGCGTATAATGAGCAGTTCTTC	NA	NA	TRBV5-1	TRBJ2-1
CASGWGGQYF	TGTGCCAGCGGTTGGGGAGGGCAGTACTTC	few	NA	TRBV27	TRBJ2-7
CASSQTGRNSPLHF	TGTGCCAGCAGCCAGACAGGGAGGAATTCACCCCTCCACTTT	few	TRBD1	TRBV6-2/TRBV6-3	TRBJ1-6
CASSKGIHYGYTF	TGTGCCAGCAGCAAGGGAATTCACTATGGCTACACCTTC	NA	NA	TRBV13	TRBJ1-2
CASSYEGDVLKTQYF	TGTGCCAGCAGTTATGAGGGGGATGTATTAAAGACCCAGTACTTC	NA	NA	TRBV6-2/TRBV6-3	TRBJ2-5
CASSASGGNSMSLEQYF	TGTGCCAGCAGCGCCTCTGGGGGGAATTCTATGAGTTTGGAGCAGTACTTC	NA	NA	TRBV7-6	TRBJ2-4
CASSLAAAMGRTDTQYF	TGCGCCAGCAGCTTAGCCGCAGCCATGGGTCGCACAGATACGCAGTATTTT	NA	NA	TRBV5-1	TRBJ2-3
CATSQGALGGYTF	TGTGCCACCTCACAGGGGGCGCTAGGTGGCTACACCTTC	once	TRBD1	TRBV6-2/TRBV6-3	TRBJ1-2
CASSPGTSGGEQFF	TGTGCCAGCAGTCCGGGGACTAGCGGGGGGGAGCAGTTCTTC	many	TRBD2	TRBV12-3/TRBV12-4	TRBJ2-1
CASSWAGATNEKLFF	TGTGCCAGCAGCTGGGCAGGGGCAACTAATGAAAAACTGTTTTTT	once	NA	TRBV5-6	TRBJ1-4
CASSSRVKDTDTQYF	TGTGCCAGCAGTTCACGGGTTAAAGACACAGATACGCAGTATTTT	few	NA	TRBV6-5	TRBJ2-3
CASSLSRGGTYEQYF	TGTGCCAGCAGCTTATCACGGGGGGGAACCTACGAGCAGTACTTC	NA	TRBD2	TRBV7-2	TRBJ2-7
CSARRGEHTQYF	TGCAGTGCTAGGCGGGGGGAACATACGCAGTATTTT	few	TRBD2	TRBV20-1	TRBJ2-3
CASTQSEKNYEQYF	TGTGCCAGCACCCAGTCGGAGAAAAACTACGAGCAGTACTTC	few	NA	TRBV7-9	TRBJ2-7
CASSPLFGEQYF	TGTGCCAGCAGCCCCTTATTCGGCGAGCAGTACTTC	few	NA	TRBV9	TRBJ2-7
CASSYELAGTETQYF	TGTGCCAGCAGTTACGAGTTGGCAGGGACAGAGACCCAGTACTTC	NA	NA	TRBV6-5	TRBJ2-5
CASSQLQGQAYEQYF	TGTGCCAGCAGCCAACTTCAGGGACAAGCCTACGAGCAGTACTTC	few	NA	TRBV14	TRBJ2-7
CASSPTADRHTEAFF	TGTGCCAGTAGCCCAACCGCAGACAGGCACACTGAAGCTTTCTTT	NA	NA	TRBV7-2	TRBJ1-1
CASRLGGRNEKLFF	TGTGCCAGCAGATTAGGGGGGCGGAATGAAAAACTGTTTTTT	few	NA	TRBV7-2	TRBJ1-4
CASSQEGTGANVLTF	TGCGCCAGCAGCCAAGAGGGGACAGGGGCCAACGTCCTGACTTTC	few	NA	TRBV4-3	TRBJ2-6
CATSRDGRGLYEQYF	TGTGCCACCAGCAGAGATGGGAGGGGGCTATACGAGCAGTACTTC	NA	NA	TRBV15	TRBJ2-7
CASSSRQARNTIYF	TGTGCCAGCAGCTCAAGACAGGCCCGAAACACCATATATTTT	NA	NA	TRBV7-9	TRBJ1-3
CASSSRETQYF	TGTGCCAGCAGTTCCCGGGAGACCCAGTACTTC	many	NA	TRBV28	TRBJ2-5